Below, 26 T cell receptor beta chains from the same sample are listed, as sequenced in a study of blood T cells in healthy people across ages. Then a second PCR, running roughly 6 to 11 cycles, was carried out with a sample-barcoded 5' primer and a J-beta primer mix. TCRdb re-called the 5' RACE reads with MiXCR, one entry per CDR3 protein. This sample yields hundreds of thousands of distinct CDR3 sequences, of which 44% are seen a single time; about 21% belongs to the top ten. Source material: blood. These receptors were collected from a man in his sixties in good health.

A note on this clonotype: The junction differs from germline at one of its ends, possibly a read error. This chain connects TRBV12-3 or TRBV12-4 to TRBJ2-3, with D unclear. The CDR3 is 16 residues long. CDR3 sequence reads: CASSSRTRPATDAQYF. CDR3 DNA: TGTGCCAGCAGTTCCCGGACCAGACCTGCCACAGATGCGCAGTATTTT.

This clonotype occurred a few times. The chain uses TRBV3-1 and TRBJ2-1; the D is unclear. The last part of the DNA fits TRBJ2-7 better; the J call may be wrong. The CDR3 contains 15 residues. CDR1 is LGHDT, CDR2 YNNKEL, per germline (reference sequence). CDR3 nucleotides: TGTGCCAGCAGCTCGACAAGGACCTCCTACAATGAGCAGTACTTC. Protein product: CASSSTRTSYNEQYF.

In its sample, this clonotype was seen a few times. The genes are TRBV18 and TRBJ2-3; 7 positions agree with TRBD2. V shed 4 bases, J shed 3 bases, and the junction held 4 bases outside the gene matches. The CDR3 runs to 14 residues. The germline V gene has CDR1 KGHSH and CDR2 LQKENI. The CDR3 coding sequence is TGTGCCAGCTCACTTCCGGGGGGTACAGATACGCAGTATTTT. This codes for CASSLPGGTDTQYF.

This chain joins TRBV29-1 and TRBJ2-5; D may be TRBD2 (5 bases). Germline assignment: CDR1 SQVTM and CDR2 ANQGSEA. The CDR3 runs to 10 residues. Trimming stripped 4 bases from V and 5 bases from J, with 5 bases between. CDR3 sequence reads: CSVGGETQYF. The CDR3 DNA reads as TGCAGCGTTGGCGGGGAGACCCAGTACTTC.

The chain is built from TRBV7-3 and TRBJ1-6; tentatively, D is TRBD1 (5 bases). The germline gives CDR1 SGHTA, CDR2 FQGTGA. V dropped 1 base and J dropped 6 bases, with 10 bases sitting between them. This CDR3 has 15 amino acids. The CDR3 bases are TGTGCCAGCAGCTTAAGTGCACAGGTTAATTCACCCCTCCACTTT. This sequence encodes CASSLSAQVNSPLHF.

The chain recombines TRBV7-2 with TRBJ2-3; 7 nucleotides line up with TRBD2. Per germline, CDR1 SGHTA and CDR2 FQGNSA. The CDR3 has 11 residues. The junction had 3 bases not matched to a gene; V was cut back by 4 bases and J by 11 bases. The CDR3 is CASSSVAGQYF. The CDR3 DNA sequence: TGTGCCAGCAGCTCTGTAGCGGGGCAGTATTTT.

This clonotype was detected only a few times. The CDR3 is CASSLEATGNEQYF. As DNA, the CDR3 is TGCGCCAGCAGCTTGGAAGCGACAGGGAACGAGCAGTACTTC. The chain uses TRBV5-1 and TRBJ2-5, with 7 bases aligning to TRBD1. The closer fit of TRBJ2-7 to the DNA end suggests the J call may be wrong. The CDR3 is 14 amino acids. CDR1 and CDR2 from the germline V gene are SGHRS and YFSETQ.

The chain has TRBV20-1 and TRBJ2-3; D may be TRBD2 (5 bases). This CDR3 has 14 residues. Trimming took 1 base from V and 3 from J, leaving 11 bases between them. Looked up from germline, CDR1 is DFQATT and CDR2 is SNEGSKA (reference sequence). CDR3 nucleotide sequence: TGCAGTGCTAGAGTAGCGTATGGGACAGATACGCAGTATTTT. This gives the protein CSARVAYGTDTQYF.

This rearrangement joins TRBV25-1 to TRBJ2-3; a weak D match, TRBD2 (6 bases). The V and J ends lost 3 bases and 6 bases respectively, with 13 bases between them. The CDR3 is 14 amino acids. Per the germline V gene, CDR1 is MGHDK and CDR2 is SYGVNS. In DNA form, the CDR3 reads TGTGCCAGCAGTGAGAAACTAGCTGAGGATACGCAGTATTTT. Translation gives CASSEKLAEDTQYF.

The gene calls are TRBV9 and TRBJ1-2; the D is unclear. Germline V lookup: CDR1 SGDLS, CDR2 YYNGEE. The CDR3 extends over 14 amino acids. Deletions cut 0 bases from V and 7 bases from J, with 13 bases between. CDR3 sequence (DNA): TGTGCCAGCAGCGTAGACGCAGGCTCGGGTGGCTACACCTTC. Encoded protein: CASSVDAGSGGYTF.

This clonotype was detected once. V is TRBV6-2 or TRBV6-3 and J is TRBJ2-2; 11 bases are a match to TRBD1. The CDR3 has 15 residues. V dropped 5 bases and J dropped 6; count of bases not matched to a gene: 5. Germline CDR1 MNHEY, CDR2 SVGEGT. This CDR3 is CASSLRGQGAGELFF. The CDR3 DNA follows: TGTGCCAGCAGTCTCCGGGGACAGGGGGCCGGGGAGCTGTTTTTT.

The V call is TRBV5-1, the J call TRBJ2-3; TRBD2 aligns across 14 bases. This CDR3 is 14 amino acids long. Trimming cost V 7 bases and J 5 bases; bases outside gene matches: 3. Germline CDR1 and CDR2: SGHRS and YFSETQ. CDR3 sequence (DNA): TGCGCCAGCGGACTAGCGGGGGGCCAAGATACGCAGTATTTT. Amino acids: CASGLAGGQDTQYF.

This clonotype has just a few counts. The rearrangement links TRBV7-9 to TRBJ2-7, with unresolved D. The CDR3 contains 12 residues. Germline CDR1 SEHNR, CDR2 FQNEAQ (reference sequence). V was cut by 6 bases and J by 1 base, with 7 bases left in between. CDR3 sequence reads: CASSNPSYEQYF. For the CDR3, the DNA is TGTGCCAGCAGTAACCCGTCCTACGAGCAGTACTTC.

The chain combines TRBV7-9 with TRBJ1-1; TRBD1 matches 7 bases. CDR3 size: 16 residues. Germline V gene lookup returns CDR1 SEHNR and CDR2 FQNEAQ (reference sequence). V shed 0 bases and J 2 bases; nucleotides not matched to a gene: 6. The CDR3 loop reads CASSLAGGGANTEAFF. CDR3 bases: TGTGCCAGCAGCTTAGCCGGAGGGGGCGCCAACACTGAAGCTTTCTTT. The full variable domain, in which reference TRBV7-9 and TRBJ1-1 provide the parts outside the CDR3, is DTGVSQNPRHKITKRGQNVTFRCDPISEHNRLYWYRQTLGQGPEFLTYFQNEAQLEKSRLLSDRFSAERPKGSFSTLEIQRTEQGDSAMYLCASSLAGGGANTEAFFGQGTRLTVV.

Regarding this clonotype: An end of the junction differs from the germline gene, which may be a read error. The V gene is TRBV24-1, the J gene TRBJ2-5, with D unclear. Judging by the DNA end, TRBJ2-7 fits better; the J call may be wrong. The CDR3 sequence is 15 residues long. From germline, CDR1 is KGHDR and CDR2 SFDVKD. The DNA of the CDR3 is TGTACCACCAGTGATCCAAGCGTGGACGACGACGAGCAGTACTTC. Its translation is CTTSDPSVDDDEQYF.

The V call is TRBV9, the J call TRBJ2-2; D might be TRBD2 (5 bases). Germline lookup yields CDR1 SGDLS and CDR2 YYNGEE. CDR3 length: 13 residues. Trimming shortened V by 1 base and J by 6 bases, and 7 bases separated the two germline ends. CDR3 sequence (DNA): TGTGCCAGCAGCGTAAGGGAGTCCGGGGAGCTGTTTTTT. This sequence encodes CASSVRESGELFF. The variable domain in full, completed from reference TRBV9 and TRBJ2-2, reads DSGVTQTPKHLITATGQRVTLRCSPRSGDLSVYWYQQSLDQGLQFLIQYYNGEERAKGNILERFSAQQFPDLHSELNLSSLELGDSALYFCASSVRESGELFFGEGSRLTVL.

The J gene is TRBJ1-1, the V gene TRBV5-5, with D uncertain. Per the germline V gene, CDR1 is SGHKS and CDR2 is YYEKEE (reference sequence). CDR3 size: 14 residues. The ends were cut back, 1 base at V and 0 bases at J, with 7 bases in the middle. The CDR3 DNA reads TGTGCCAGCAGCTTGCAGGACTTGAACACTGAAGCTTTCTTT. Translated, it gives CASSLQDLNTEAFF.

This rearrangement joins TRBV5-1 to TRBJ1-1, with D possibly TRBD1 on 5 matching bases. Per germline, CDR1 SGHRS and CDR2 YFSETQ. The CDR3 extends over 14 amino acids. V was trimmed by 4 bases and J by 3 bases, leaving 13 bases between them. The CDR3 loop is CASSGETEDTEAFF. The CDR3 DNA is TGCGCCAGCAGCGGGGAGACAGAGGACACTGAAGCTTTCTTT.

V is TRBV5-6 and J is TRBJ2-5; 8 nucleotides agree with TRBD1. Near its end, the DNA agrees better with TRBJ2-4, so the J call may be wrong. This CDR3 contains 19 residues. CDR1 is SGHDT and CDR2 is YYEEEE in the germline V gene. DNA of the CDR3: TGTGCCAGCAGCTTGTTAACCGGGACAGGAGTATCCCCCCGGAACATTCAGTACTTC. This gives the protein CASSLLTGTGVSPRNIQYF.

This rearrangement joins TRBV3-1 to TRBJ2-5; 9 bases line up with TRBD2. This CDR3 region has 17 residues. Per germline, CDR1 LGHDT and CDR2 YNNKEL (reference sequence). V lost 1 base and J lost 2; bases outside the gene matches: 8. The CDR3: CASSQVWLAGIQETQYF. The CDR3 coding sequence is TGTGCCAGCAGCCAAGTTTGGCTAGCGGGGATTCAAGAGACCCAGTACTTC.

J is TRBJ1-5 and V is TRBV6-2 or TRBV6-3; D is ambiguous. Germline assignment: CDR1 MNHEY and CDR2 SVGEGT. The CDR3 is made up of 12 amino acids. Trimming stripped 7 bases from V and 3 bases from J, with 7 bases between. In nucleotides, the CDR3 is TGTGCCAGCACCGAACCCAATCAGCCCCAGCATTTT. Its protein is CASTEPNQPQHF.

In nucleotides, the CDR3 is TGCAGTGCTAGGCCGGGACAGGGGGCGGTCGAGCAGTACTTC. Encoded protein: CSARPGQGAVEQYF. The chain uses TRBV20-1 and TRBJ2-5, with 12 positions matching TRBD1. The J call may be incorrect, as the DNA end agrees better with TRBJ2-7. In germline, CDR1 is DFQATT, CDR2 SNEGSKA (reference sequence). The CDR3 length is 14 residues.

This chain joins TRBV4-3 and TRBJ2-1; 10 bases are a match to TRBD2. The end of the DNA aligns better with TRBJ2-7, so the J call may be wrong. In germline, CDR1 is LGHNA, CDR2 YSLEER. The CDR3 length is 17 residues. The DNA of the CDR3 is TGCGCCAGCAGCCAGACTCCTAGCGGGGGCTCCCACAATGAGCAGTACTTC. As protein: CASSQTPSGGSHNEQYF.

This clonotype was counted once. The V call is TRBV11-2, the J call TRBJ2-3; 8 positions agree with TRBD1. The J segment lost 0 bases and the V segment lost 6 bases, leaving 8 bases of the junction unmatched. The CDR3 is made up of 16 amino acids. Looked up from germline, CDR1 is SGHAT and CDR2 is FQNNGV. The CDR3 DNA follows: TGTGCCAGCAGTAACCGACAGGGGTACAGCACAGATACGCAGTATTTT. Translated: CASSNRQGYSTDTQYF. Looking up the rest from reference TRBV11-2 and TRBJ2-3 gives the full variable domain: EAGVAQSPRYKIIEKRQSVAFWCNPISGHATLYWYQQILGQGPKLLIQFQNNGVVDDSQLPKDRFSAERLKGVDSTLKIQPAKLEDSAVYLCASSNRQGYSTDTQYFGPGTRLTVL.

This clonotype was recorded a few times. The chain links TRBV7-9 to TRBJ2-3; D perhaps matches TRBD2 (6 bases). This CDR3 is 19 amino acids long. V lost 5 bases and J 0 bases, leaving 24 bases between the germline ends. Germline lookup yields CDR1 SEHNR and CDR2 FQNEAQ (reference sequence). CDR3 in DNA: TGTGCCAGCAGCCCCTCCCGGGACCGCGGGGTAGGAAGCACAGATACGCAGTATTTT. Translating gives CASSPSRDRGVGSTDTQYF.

This chain joins TRBV20-1 and TRBJ2-7; D is perhaps TRBD1 (6 bases). Germline V gives CDR1 DFQATT, CDR2 SNEGSKA (reference sequence). The CDR3 has 14 amino acids. Between the trimmed V and J ends, which lost 3 bases and 10 bases, there was a span of 22 bases. The CDR3 spells CSASDAGTLSVQYF. The CDR3 DNA reads TGCAGTGCTAGTGACGCCGGGACACTCTCGGTCCAGTACTTC.